The source of this T cell receptor (beta chain) is a study of T cells in Graves' hyperthyroidism and ophthalmopathy. It was RNA transcripts that yielded the amplified TCR beta CDR3 regions. A set of HTBI primers served as the primers for a first-round RT-PCR of the TCR CDR3. TCRdb reprocessed the multiplex PCR reads via MiXCR and lists one record per CDR3 protein. This table has roughly 330,000 distinct CDR3 sequences, 16% appearing once. Trimming at V came to 8 bases and at J to 3 bases, leaving 1 base not matched to a gene. The CDR3 is 12 amino acids. Germline CDR1 MDHEN, CDR2 SYDVKM. Study conclusions and caveats: Most clonotypes expanded in thyroid above 0.001 were likewise present in blood. In validation, the model predicted ophthalmopathy. These predictions came a median roughly 7.1 months before onset. Ophthalmopathy was told apart from stable hyperthyroidism by a 13 V-J model.

10 ml fresh peripheral blood yielded the PBMCs. This clonotype was counted only a few times. Its antigen is still unknown. The source material was blood. The chain couples TRBV28 to TRBJ2-1, with 7 bases identical to TRBD1. The TCR sequence derives from a man in his thirties or forties with Graves' hyperthyroidism. CDR3 sequence: CASRDSYNEQFF. CDR3 DNA: TGTGCCAGCCGGGACAGCTACAATGAGCAGTTCTTC. Filled out from reference TRBV28 and TRBJ2-1, the complete variable domain reads DVKVTQSSRYLVKRTGEKVFLECVQDMDHENMFWYRQDPGLGLRLIYFSYDVKMKEKGDIPEGYSVSREKKERFSLILESASTNQTSMYLCASRDSYNEQFFGPGTRLTVL.